These 2 T cell receptor beta chains came from one sample sequenced in a study of cytomegalovirus exposure and HLA in healthy donors. The primer mix had 60 Vbeta and 13 Jbeta primers. Using immunoSEQ multiplex PCR, the repertoire was profiled, and TCRdb retains in-frame clones only, with some absent. The sample shows over 100,000 clones, around 83% of them seen only once. The sequenced sample consisted of PBMCs. The receptor source for this set is a young man in good health and CMV-seropositive.

This sequence joins TRBV6-5 and TRBJ1-1, with a tentative D call TRBD1 (6 bases). V dropped 5 bases and J dropped 0 bases, with 7 bases sitting between them. The CDR3 runs 13 residues. Germline CDR1 is MNHEY and CDR2 is SVGAGI. CDR3 sequence reads: CASSDRMNTEAFF. The CDR3 DNA reads TGTGCCAGCAGTGACAGGATGAACACTGAAGCTTTCTTT.

With regard to this clone: This same CDR3 is encoded by further DNA sequences in the sample. The rearrangement links TRBV5-1 to TRBJ2-7, with 10 nucleotides matching TRBD2. V lost 4 bases to trimming and J lost 2 bases; unmatched junction nucleotides: 6. The CDR3 runs to 15 residues. Germline V CDR1 and CDR2: SGHRS, YFSETQ. The CDR3 coding sequence is TGCGCCAGCAGCCTAGGGACTAGCGAGACCTACGAGCAGTACGTC. As protein: CASSLGTSETYEQYV.